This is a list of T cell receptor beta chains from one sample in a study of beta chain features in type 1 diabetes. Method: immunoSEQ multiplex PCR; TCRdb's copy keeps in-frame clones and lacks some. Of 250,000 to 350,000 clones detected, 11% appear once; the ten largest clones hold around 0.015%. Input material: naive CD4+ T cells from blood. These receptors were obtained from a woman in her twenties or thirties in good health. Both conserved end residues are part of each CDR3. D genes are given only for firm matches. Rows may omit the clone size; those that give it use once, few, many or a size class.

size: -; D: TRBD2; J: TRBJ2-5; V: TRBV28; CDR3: CASRHRLAGEETQYF; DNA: TGTGCCAGCAGACACCGACTAGCGGGAGAGGAGACCCAGTACTTC
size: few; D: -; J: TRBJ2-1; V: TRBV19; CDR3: CASSKDGGDEQFF; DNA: TGTGCCAGTAGTAAAGACGGCGGAGATGAGCAGTTCTTC
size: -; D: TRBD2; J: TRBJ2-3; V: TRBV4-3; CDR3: CASSQGGAAGGTDTQYF; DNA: TGCGCCAGCAGCCAAGGAGGGGCAGCGGGAGGCACAGATACGCAGTATTTT
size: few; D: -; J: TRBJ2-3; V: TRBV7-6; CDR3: CASSLNGRPTSTDTQYF; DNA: TGTGCCAGCAGCTTAAACGGTCGGCCGACTAGCACAGATACGCAGTATTTT
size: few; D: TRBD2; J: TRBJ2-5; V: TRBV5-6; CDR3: CASSPNSGSGETQYF; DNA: TGTGCCAGCAGCCCCAATAGCGGGAGCGGAGAGACCCAGTACTTC
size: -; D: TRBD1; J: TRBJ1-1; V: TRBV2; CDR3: CASNRGSLNTEAFF; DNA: TGTGCCAGTAACAGGGGTTCCCTGAACACTGAAGCTTTCTTT
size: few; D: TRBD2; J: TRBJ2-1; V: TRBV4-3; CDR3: CASSQEAGGPSEQFF; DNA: TGCGCCAGCAGCCAAGAAGCGGGAGGGCCTAGTGAGCAGTTCTTC
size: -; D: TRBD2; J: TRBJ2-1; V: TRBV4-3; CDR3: CASSQASLAGGSSYNEQFF; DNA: TGCGCCAGCAGCCAAGCATCACTAGCGGGAGGGAGCTCCTACAATGAGCAGTTCTTC
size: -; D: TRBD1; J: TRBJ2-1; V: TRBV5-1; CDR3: CASSLSRQGIRSSYNEQFF; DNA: TGCGCCAGCAGCTTGTCGAGACAGGGTATACGTAGCTCCTACAATGAGCAGTTCTTC
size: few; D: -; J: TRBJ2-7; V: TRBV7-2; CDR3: CASSPRGMEPYEQYF; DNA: TGTGCCAGCAGCCCACGGGGAATGGAGCCCTACGAGCAGTACTTC